These 27 T cell receptor beta chains were all obtained from the same sample, sequenced in a study of tissue T cells after allogeneic stem cell transplantation. Measured with immunoSEQ multiplex PCR; TCRdb has only the in-frame clones, and not every one. The table includes roughly 25,000 clones, 73% detected once. Specimen: tissue from the ileum, collected at autopsy. The receptors were sampled from a female donor of 60 years or more with lung cancer.

This chain links TRBV14 with TRBJ2-1; TRBD1 might be the D (5 bases). The CDR3 is 14 amino acids. Germline CDR1 is SGHDN and CDR2 is FVKESK. V was shortened by 2 bases and J by 9 bases, with 14 bases between the two germline ends. The CDR3 sequence: CASSQSPRATEQFF. DNA of the CDR3: TGTGCCAGCAGCCAATCACCCAGGGCCACTGAGCAGTTCTTC.

The rearrangement joins TRBV18 to TRBJ1-2; D might be TRBD1 (5 bases). Trimming removed 0 bases from V and 7 bases from J, with 12 bases in between. The germline CDR1 and CDR2 sequences are KGHSH and LQKENI. This CDR3 comprises 14 residues. CDR3 nucleotide sequence: TGTGCCAGCTCACCACCGGTACAGGATCGTGGCTACACCTTC. Residues: CASSPPVQDRGYTF.

The rearrangement links TRBV7-3 to TRBJ1-2, with D unclear. The germline V and J ends were trimmed by 0 bases and 0 bases, with 11 bases remaining between them. From germline, CDR1 is SGHTA and CDR2 FQGTGA. This CDR3 has 16 amino acids. Written as DNA, the CDR3 is TGTGCCAGCAGCTTAACAAGGGAAAGAGCTAACTATGGCTACACCTTC. Encoded protein: CASSLTRERANYGYTF.

The chain has TRBV25-1 and TRBJ1-2; D not resolved. V was clipped by 3 bases and J by 4 bases, with 12 bases between them. This CDR3 region has 14 residues. Germline assignment: CDR1 MGHDK and CDR2 SYGVNS. The CDR3 is CASSDFVGSYGYTF. CDR3 coding DNA: TGTGCCAGCAGTGATTTTGTGGGGAGCTATGGCTACACCTTC.

The gene calls are TRBV28 and TRBJ1-1; a weak D match, TRBD1 (6 bases). V lost 5 bases to trimming and J lost 4 bases, with 17 bases between them. Germline loops: CDR1 MDHEN, CDR2 SYDVKM. The CDR3 extends over 15 amino acids. CDR3 sequence reads: CASSPRAGAGTEAFF. The DNA for the CDR3 is TGTGCCAGCAGTCCGCGGGCGGGGGCGGGCACTGAAGCTTTCTTT.

This chain connects TRBV4-3 to TRBJ1-1; 10 nucleotides match TRBD1. Germline V gene data show CDR1 as LGHNA and CDR2 as YSLEER. The CDR3 length is 15 residues. The trim removed 1 base at V and 4 bases at J, leaving 3 bases unmatched. In DNA form, the CDR3 reads TGCGCCAGCAGCCAAGTGGGGACAGGGGCCACTGAAGCTTTCTTT. It specifies CASSQVGTGATEAFF.

The CDR3: CASSFGTDYGYTF. The CDR3 DNA is TGTGCCAGCTCATTCGGGACAGACTATGGCTACACCTTC. The chain joins TRBV18 to TRBJ1-2, with TRBD1 matching 7 bases. Trimming took 5 bases from V and 3 from J; bases not matched to a gene: 3. Germline CDR1 is KGHSH and CDR2 is LQKENI. This CDR3 has 13 amino acids.

The rearrangement joins TRBV19 to TRBJ1-1; possible D gene TRBD1, 5 bases. CDR3 size: 15 residues. V shed 3 bases and J shed 3 bases, with 14 bases lying between them. The germline V gene has CDR1 LNHDA and CDR2 SQIVND (reference sequence). The CDR3 bases are TGTGCCAGTAGTATTCTGCAGGGATTCCACACTGAAGCTTTCTTT. Encoded protein: CASSILQGFHTEAFF. The full variable domain, completed using reference TRBV19 and TRBJ1-1, is DGGITQSPKYLFRKEGQNVTLSCEQNLNHDAMYWYRQDPGQGLRLIYYSQIVNDFQKGDIAEGYSVSREKKESFPLTVTSAQKNPTAFYLCASSILQGFHTEAFFGQGTRLTVV.

In this sample, this clone turned up a few times. The V and J genes are TRBV27 and TRBJ2-2, with TRBD2 matching 8 bases. The CDR3 covers 14 residues. The germline gives CDR1 MNHEY, CDR2 SMNVEV (reference sequence). J gave up 4 bases and V 5 bases, and 3 bases lay outside the gene matches. For the CDR3, the DNA is TGTGCCAGCAGTCTAGCGGGCGCCACCGGGGAGCTGTTTTTT. It encodes CASSLAGATGELFF.

V is TRBV2 and J is TRBJ1-2, with D tentatively TRBD1 (5 bases). The CDR3 has 14 amino acids. Germline V gene data show CDR1 as SNHLY and CDR2 as FYNNEI. Deletions cut 4 bases from V and 4 bases from J, with 13 bases between. The DNA of the CDR3 is TGTGCCAGCAGTGCCCAGGGCGCATCCTATGGCTACACCTTC. Protein product: CASSAQGASYGYTF.

The chain joins TRBV30 to TRBJ1-6; possible D gene TRBD1, 5 bases. Trimming shortened V by 0 bases and J by 8 bases, and 8 bases separated the two germline ends. The CDR3 is 13 amino acids. Germline CDR1 GTSNPN, CDR2 SVGIG (reference sequence). The CDR3 sequence: CAWSVGVYSPLHF. The CDR3 coding sequence is TGTGCCTGGAGTGTAGGGGTCTATTCACCCCTCCACTTT.

The chain has TRBV7-3 and TRBJ1-1; D not certain. Germline CDR1 and CDR2: SGHTA and FQGTGA. The CDR3 loop spans 14 amino acids. Trimming left V 2 bases short and J 5 bases short, with 12 bases between. CDR3 sequence: CASSLQPTGTEAFF. Written as DNA, the CDR3 is TGTGCCAGCAGCTTACAGCCCACGGGTACTGAAGCTTTCTTT.

In its sample, this clone was seen a few times. This chain links TRBV6-5 with TRBJ2-6; perhaps TRBD2 as D (6 bases). The V gene lost 6 bases and the J gene lost 1 base, with 10 bases spanning the gap. The CDR3 contains 15 residues. From germline, CDR1 is MNHEY and CDR2 SVGAGI. The CDR3 here is CASRIGGSGANVLTF. Written as DNA, the CDR3 is TGTGCCAGCAGGATTGGGGGGTCTGGGGCCAACGTCCTGACTTTC.

V usage is TRBV9 and J usage is TRBJ2-3; possible D gene TRBD2, 6 bases. The ends were cut back, 6 bases at V and 4 bases at J, with 15 bases in the middle. The CDR3 contains 14 residues. Germline CDR1 is SGDLS and CDR2 is YYNGEE. CDR3 bases: TGTGCCAGCAACCGTAGGACTATCTCAGATACGCAGTATTTT. Amino acids: CASNRRTISDTQYF.

The chain couples TRBV10-2 to TRBJ2-1; D is uncertain. Trimming took 7 bases from V and 7 from J, leaving 2 bases between them. The CDR3 loop spans 9 amino acids. Germline loops: CDR1 WSHSY, CDR2 SAAADI. The CDR3 nucleotides are TGCGCCAGCATAAATGAGCAGTTCTTC. Its protein product is CASINEQFF.

This clone was counted between two and nine times. The rearrangement links TRBV2 to TRBJ2-7; no clear D. Trimming left V 5 bases short and J 7 bases short, with 12 bases between. The CDR3 loop spans 12 amino acids. CDR1 is SNHLY and CDR2 is FYNNEI in the germline V gene. The CDR3 region has the DNA TGTGCCAGCAGTCGGCGGCTGGGGGAGCAGTACTTC. Amino acid sequence: CASSRRLGEQYF.

This clone has just one count. The chain combines TRBV4-2 with TRBJ1-2; the D is unclear. The CDR3 is made up of 11 amino acids. Trimming removed 1 base at V and 9 bases at J, with 6 bases between. The germline V gene has CDR1 LGHNA and CDR2 YNFKEQ. The CDR3, as DNA: TGTGCCAGCAGCCAAGGTGTCCGCTACACCTTC. Residues: CASSQGVRYTF.

The chain uses TRBV3-1 (or the pseudogene TRBV3-2) and TRBJ2-7; TRBD2 matches at 8 bases. V shed 0 bases and J 2 bases; nucleotides not matched to a gene: 6. CDR1 is LGHDT, CDR2 YNNKEL, per germline (reference sequence). The CDR3 sequence is 16 residues long. The DNA for the CDR3 is TGTGCCAGCAGCCAAGAGGGAGCGGGAGTCCCCTACGAGCAGTACTTC. Its protein is CASSQEGAGVPYEQYF.

This chain joins TRBV11-2 and TRBJ2-5, with TRBD1 as a possible D gene (5 bases). Germline CDR1 and CDR2: SGHAT and FQNNGV. The CDR3 runs 15 residues. Between the trimmed V and J ends, which lost 8 bases and 4 bases, there was a span of 20 bases. CDR3 loop: CASVPLGHGTETQYF. In DNA, the CDR3 is TGTGCCAGCGTACCTTTGGGGCACGGTACAGAGACCCAGTACTTC.

The V call is TRBV5-1, the J call TRBJ2-5, with 12 bases lining up with TRBD2. The CDR3 is 16 residues long. The V segment lost 3 bases and the J segment 1 base; nucleotides outside the gene matches: 4. Germline V lookup: CDR1 SGHRS, CDR2 YFSETQ. CDR3 in DNA: TGCGCCAGCAGCTCGGCTAGCGGGAGGGTCCAAGAGACCCAGTACTTC. It is translated as CASSSASGRVQETQYF.

This clone was observed once. The V gene is TRBV5-1, the J gene TRBJ2-1; 11 bases are a match to TRBD2. J was trimmed by 2 bases and V by 3 bases; bases with no gene match: 4. The V gene's germline CDR1 is SGHRS and CDR2 YFSETQ. CDR3 size: 16 residues. CDR3 region: CASSSGLAETYNEQFF. The CDR3 DNA reads TGCGCCAGCAGCTCGGGACTAGCGGAAACCTACAATGAGCAGTTCTTC.

V usage is TRBV5-1 and J usage is TRBJ2-2; TRBD1 agrees at 11 bases. V shed 7 bases, J shed 4 bases, and the junction held 3 bases outside the gene matches. CDR1 SGHRS and CDR2 YFSETQ come from the germline V gene. The CDR3 contains 14 residues. CDR3 in amino acids: CASFGTGGTGELFF. The CDR3 DNA is TGCGCCAGCTTCGGGACAGGGGGCACCGGGGAGCTGTTTTTT.

CDR3 sequence: CASSPTTYNSPLHF. Here the CDR3 DNA reads TGTGCCAGCTCACCCACGACCTATAATTCACCCCTCCACTTT. The chain joins TRBV18 to TRBJ1-6; D is ambiguous. Germline V gives CDR1 KGHSH, CDR2 LQKENI. Trimming took 3 bases from V and 2 from J, leaving 5 bases between them. This CDR3 has 14 residues.

The chain employs TRBV2 and TRBJ2-6; no reliable D call. The ends were cut back, 3 bases at V and 5 bases at J, with 11 bases in the middle. Germline V lookup: CDR1 SNHLY, CDR2 FYNNEI. The CDR3 contains 15 residues. The CDR3 DNA reads TGTGCCAGCAGTGAGACGCAAAGTCGGGCCAACGTCCTGACTTTC. It codes for CASSETQSRANVLTF. Filled out from reference TRBV2 and TRBJ2-6, the complete variable domain reads EPEVTQTPSHQVTQMGQEVILRCVPISNHLYFYWYRQILGQKVEFLVSFYNNEISEKSEIFDDQFSVERPDGSNFTLKIRSTKLEDSAMYFCASSETQSRANVLTFGAGSRLTVL.

V usage is TRBV24-1 and J usage is TRBJ1-2; D gene unclear. The V and J ends lost 2 bases and 4 bases respectively, with 13 bases between them. CDR1 is KGHDR and CDR2 is SFDVKD in the germline V gene. This CDR3 has 15 residues. This CDR3 reads CATSDWNGNSYGYTF. CDR3 nucleotides: TGTGCCACCAGTGATTGGAATGGTAACAGCTATGGCTACACCTTC.

V and J are TRBV25-1 and TRBJ1-1; D remains unclear. Trimming removed 5 bases at V and 4 bases at J, with 14 bases between. The CDR3 has 14 amino acids. CDR1 and CDR2 from the germline V gene are MGHDK and SYGVNS. The CDR3 DNA follows: TGTGCCAGCAGTCCAACGGGCCGGTTCACTGAAGCTTTCTTT. Protein: CASSPTGRFTEAFF.

V usage is TRBV23-1 and J usage is TRBJ1-1; 9 bases are shared with TRBD1. TRBV23-1 is an open reading frame whose function is uncertain. This CDR3 comprises 16 residues. The V gene end was trimmed by 5 bases and the J gene end by 3 bases; junction bases not matched to a gene: 10. The CDR3 DNA sequence: TGCGCCAGCAGTTCCCCTCACAGGGGGCACGACACTGAAGCTTTCTTT. As protein: CASSSPHRGHDTEAFF.